The 6 T cell receptor beta chains given below trace back to one sample, sequenced in a study of spatial heterogeneity in lung cancer. Time point: blood at routine non-recurrence follow-up after resection. One entry per CDR3 protein results from TCRdb running MiXCR on the 5' RACE reads. The sample shows nearly 95,000 distinct CDR3 sequences, approximately 19% of them seen only once. The source was PBMCs, collected at follow-up. The source of these receptors is a male donor with early-stage non-small cell lung cancer.

In this sample, this clonotype turned up many times. The chain recombines TRBV6-5 with TRBJ2-1; 8 positions match TRBD1. Germline-derived CDR1 and CDR2 are MNHEY and SVGAGI. Unmatched junction bases numbered 7, after V lost 0 bases and J lost 6 bases. The CDR3 length is 16 residues. The CDR3 region is CASSYSWARGLNEQFF. The CDR3 nucleotides are TGTGCCAGCAGTTACTCGTGGGCCAGGGGGCTCAATGAGCAGTTCTTC.

The J gene is TRBJ1-1, the V gene TRBV6-5; TRBD1 is a possible D gene (5 bases). CDR3 length equals 16 residues. V was pared by 6 bases and J by 3 bases, with 20 bases between. Germline lookup yields CDR1 MNHEY and CDR2 SVGAGI. The CDR3 nucleotides read TGTGCCAGCAGGGGAGGGCTAGGGTCGGGGGACACTGAAGCTTTCTTT. This sequence encodes CASRGGLGSGDTEAFF.

The table lists this clonotype with a few counts. This sequence joins TRBV19 and TRBJ2-5; D may correspond to TRBD1 or TRBD2 (7 bases each). This CDR3 has 15 amino acids. CDR1 and CDR2 (germline): LNHDA, SQIVND (reference sequence). Between the trimmed V and J ends, which lost 7 bases and 4 bases, there was a span of 19 bases. Here the CDR3 reads CASTHGGTVGETQYF. The CDR3 coding sequence is TGTGCCAGTACCCACGGGGGGACAGTAGGAGAGACCCAGTACTTC.

The chain is built from TRBV30 and TRBJ1-2; D may be TRBD1 (5 bases). The CDR3 sequence is 13 residues long. Trimming pared 2 bases from V and 6 bases from J, leaving 13 bases between. From germline, CDR1 is GTSNPN and CDR2 SVGIG (reference sequence). This CDR3 reads CAWSSQGSDGYTF. CDR3 nucleotide sequence: TGTGCCTGGAGTTCCCAGGGTTCAGATGGCTACACCTTC. Full variable domain (outside the CDR3, taken from reference TRBV30 and TRBJ1-2): SQTIHQWPATLVQPVGSPLSLECTVEGTSNPNLYWYRQAAGRGLQLLFYSVGIGQISSEVPQNLSASRPQDRQFILSSKKLLLSDSGFYLCAWSSQGSDGYTFGSGTRLTVV.

This rearrangement joins TRBV12-3 or TRBV12-4 to TRBJ2-2, with D perhaps TRBD2 (6 bases). CDR3 length equals 16 residues. V was trimmed by 1 base and J by 6 bases, leaving 15 bases between them. The CDR3 is CASSLGGVSGAGELFF. CDR3 coding DNA: TGTGCCAGCAGTTTAGGCGGCGTTTCGGGAGCCGGGGAGCTGTTTTTT.

This clonotype was seen repeatedly, ten times or more. J is TRBJ2-7 and V is TRBV12-3 or TRBV12-4, with 13 bases that match TRBD2. V was pared by 5 bases and J by 6 bases, with 7 bases of the junction left unmatched. This CDR3 has 15 residues. The CDR3, as DNA: TGTGCCAGCAGTCGCGGACTAGCGGGAGCTGGCGAGCAGTACTTC. Its protein product is CASSRGLAGAGEQYF.